This T cell receptor (beta chain) was retrieved from a study of shared T cell receptors in the human thymus. Profiled with immunoSEQ multiplex PCR; TCRdb holds only in-frame clones, not every one. The sample records 700,000 or so clones, approximately 83% being singletons. Germline V gene sequence: CDR1 SGDLS, CDR2 YYNGEE. V lost 4 bases, J lost 0 bases, and 11 bases lay in between. There are 14 residues in the CDR3. These data also formed part of another study, on human thymus T cells. As that report states: Healthy Finnish infants having corrective surgery for congenital heart defects served as donors. Corrective heart surgery yielded resections, and these provided the thymus tissue. Thymic and blood repertoires appeared to display a bias in their usage of V and J genes. Highly overlapping thymic repertoires among unrelated individuals were reported in related research.

The origin of this receptor is a girl less than two years old with a congenital heart defect. Sequencing used thymocytes. The chain links TRBV9 to TRBJ2-7, with D maybe TRBD2 (5 bases). The CDR3 DNA sequence: TGTGCCAGCAGCAGACTACTCAGCTCCTACGAGCAGTACTTC. Amino acids: CASSRLLSSYEQYF.